This entry lists 14 T cell receptor beta chains sequenced from one sample in a study of shared clonotypes between healthy human individuals. Libraries were prepared by immunoSEQ multiplex PCR; TCRdb keeps only in-frame clonotypes and omits some of them. Of about 1,500,000 clones listed, roughly 96% are singletons. Sequencing input: naive CD4+ T cells sorted from blood. Subset indicated: CD45RA+ positively selected. Receptor source: a man aged 30 to 39 in good health.

This clone appeared a single time. The chain employs TRBV5-1 and TRBJ2-1; 8 bases map to TRBD2. This CDR3 region has 16 residues. The V gene end was trimmed by 3 bases and the J gene end by 3 bases; junction bases not matched to a gene: 8. Per the germline V gene, CDR1 is SGHRS and CDR2 is YFSETQ. This chain's CDR3 is CASSSKAGADYNEQFF. The CDR3 DNA sequence: TGCGCCAGCAGCTCCAAAGCGGGAGCCGACTACAATGAGCAGTTCTTC.

V and J are TRBV9 and TRBJ2-5, with D unclear. The V end was cut by 0 bases, the J end by 4 bases, with 16 bases between. The CDR3 extends over 16 amino acids. CDR1 and CDR2 from the germline V gene are SGDLS and YYNGEE. The CDR3 coding sequence is TGTGCCAGCAGCGTAGTACCACATGTCGGTCGAGAGACCCAGTACTTC. Translated: CASSVVPHVGRETQYF.

The chain is built from TRBV18 and TRBJ2-2; D is unclear. CDR1 is KGHSH, CDR2 LQKENI, per germline. This CDR3 is built from 14 residues. V lost 6 bases, J lost 4 bases, and 12 bases lay in between. The CDR3 is CASSIGQSTGELFF. CDR3 DNA sequence: TGTGCCAGCTCTATAGGGCAAAGCACCGGGGAGCTGTTTTTT.

The chain has TRBV5-4 and TRBJ2-3; D might be TRBD1 (5 bases). V lost 3 bases to trimming and J lost 1 base, with 9 bases between them. Germline V gene sequence: CDR1 SGHNT, CDR2 YYREEE (reference sequence). The CDR3 has 14 residues. The CDR3 region is CASSSKQGTDTQYF. The CDR3 DNA follows: TGTGCCAGCAGCTCCAAACAGGGCACAGATACGCAGTATTTT.

The genes are TRBV5-4 and TRBJ2-1, with D perhaps matching TRBD1 (6 bases). This CDR3 is 18 amino acids long. Trimming stripped 2 bases from V and 0 bases from J, with 18 bases between. Germline V gene data show CDR1 as SGHNT and CDR2 as YYREEE (reference sequence). This chain's CDR3 is CASSFFGGGPSSYNEQFF. As DNA, the CDR3 is TGTGCCAGCAGCTTTTTTGGGGGCGGTCCGAGCTCCTACAATGAGCAGTTCTTC.

V gene TRBV6-5 combines with J gene TRBJ2-1; 12 positions match TRBD2. Trimming took 2 bases from V and 8 from J; bases not matched to a gene: 7. Germline V gives CDR1 MNHEY, CDR2 SVGAGI. This CDR3 has 16 amino acids. This chain's CDR3 is CASSYQLAGGAYEQFF. Written as DNA, the CDR3 is TGTGCCAGCAGTTACCAACTAGCGGGAGGAGCGTATGAGCAGTTCTTC.

The chain has TRBV7-2 and TRBJ2-2, with 10 bases fitting TRBD1. This CDR3 has 16 residues. The germline V gene has CDR1 SGHTA and CDR2 FQGNSA. The J segment lost 6 bases and the V segment lost 5 bases, leaving 9 bases of the junction unmatched. In DNA form, the CDR3 reads TGTGCCAGCAGCGTTCGGACAGGGGGTTTGTCCGGGGAGCTGTTTTTT. Protein sequence: CASSVRTGGLSGELFF.

CDR3 sequence reads: CASSILQGETEAFF. For the CDR3, the DNA is TGTGCCAGTAGTATTCTCCAGGGTGAGACTGAAGCTTTCTTT. The rearrangement joins TRBV19 to TRBJ1-1, with D possibly being TRBD1 (5 bases). The germline gives CDR1 LNHDA, CDR2 SQIVND (reference sequence). The CDR3 consists of 14 residues. The V and J ends lost 3 bases and 5 bases respectively, with 13 bases between them.

This chain joins TRBV9 and TRBJ1-2; maybe TRBD1 (5 bases). Germline CDR1 SGDLS, CDR2 YYNGEE. Trimming shortened V by 0 bases and J by 4 bases, and 13 bases separated the two germline ends. CDR3 length equals 15 residues. For the CDR3, the DNA is TGTGCCAGCAGCGTAGTGGCAGGGATTGGCTATGGCTACACCTTC. Amino acid sequence: CASSVVAGIGYGYTF.

The chain carries TRBV5-1 and TRBJ1-1; perhaps TRBD1 as D (5 bases). The CDR3 has 17 residues. V lost 4 bases, J lost 1 base, and 20 bases lay in between. CDR1 and CDR2 from the germline V gene are SGHRS and YFSETQ. Here the CDR3 DNA reads TGCGCCAGCAGCCTGGATGGACAACAACTTGGGAACACTGAAGCTTTCTTT. It yields the protein CASSLDGQQLGNTEAFF.

A word on this clone: Other DNA sequences in the same sample also yield this CDR3. J is TRBJ2-7 and V is TRBV7-9; no definite D call. The V gene's germline CDR1 is SEHNR and CDR2 FQNEAQ (reference sequence). The CDR3 is made up of 15 amino acids. Between the trimmed V and J ends, which lost 4 bases and 0 bases, there was a span of 13 bases. The CDR3 DNA reads TGTGCCAGCAGCTCCCGGACGGTGAGCTCCTACGAGCAGTACTTC. As protein: CASSSRTVSSYEQYF.

CDR3 nucleotide sequence: TGTGCCAGCAGCGTAAGGGCAGGGTCATTATTACAGCATTTT. This translates into CASSVRAGSLLQHF. V gene TRBV7-8 combines with J gene TRBJ1-5; D perhaps matches TRBD1 (5 bases). Trimming pared 5 bases from V and 13 bases from J, leaving 21 bases between. There are 14 residues in the CDR3. The germline CDR1 and CDR2 sequences are SGHVS and FQNEAQ.

This chain uses TRBV10-3 with TRBJ2-7; D gene unclear. V lost 0 bases to trimming and J lost 6 bases, with 9 bases between them. Germline CDR1 reads ENHRY; CDR2 reads SYGVKD. CDR3 size: 13 residues. The CDR3: CAISESGIVEQYF. The CDR3 nucleotides are TGTGCCATCAGTGAGTCGGGAATAGTCGAGCAGTACTTC.

The chain joins TRBV5-1 to TRBJ2-1; no reliable D call. This CDR3 spans 15 amino acids. V dropped 2 bases and J dropped 0 bases, with 9 bases sitting between them. Per germline, CDR1 SGHRS and CDR2 YFSETQ. This CDR3 reads CASSLETSSYNEQFF. DNA for the CDR3: TGCGCCAGCAGCTTAGAGACGAGCTCCTACAATGAGCAGTTCTTC.